This TCR beta chain was found in a study of shared clonotypes between healthy human individuals. Study details: Each donor's CD4 naive and CD4 memory cells filled three plates apiece, CD8 naive two, and CD8 memory one. Study outcomes and limitations: Genetic and exposure-history diversity was limited by the small donor number. Sampling covered blood only; tissue repertoires likely differ.

The CDR3 is 15 residues long. V was clipped by 2 bases and J by 2 bases, with 11 bases between them. The germline gives CDR1 SGHTA, CDR2 FQGNSA. Clones were sequenced by immunoSEQ multiplex PCR, and TCRdb holds only the in-frame ones, with some missing. The profile covers some 1,100,000 clones, with roughly 74% appearing a single time and approximately 0.52% taken by the ten largest. Regarding this clone: Its antigen is undetermined. The identical CDR3 is also encoded by other nucleotide sequences in the sample.

This chain connects TRBV7-2 to TRBJ2-3; a weak D match, TRBD1 (6 bases). Input material: memory CD4+ T cells from PBMCs. Documented subset: CD45RA-negative fraction. The source of this sequence is a man aged 18 to 30 in good health. Some clones in this sample may be carry-over from other donors' samples. The DNA for the CDR3 is TGTGCCAGCAGCTTAATACAGGGATCCACAGATACGCAGTATTTT. Protein: CASSLIQGSTDTQYF.